This T cell receptor (beta chain) came from a study of blood T cell repertoires in COVID-19. Study in general: Sites in the United States, Italy and Spain provided acute and convalescent COVID-19 samples.

The CDR3 extends over 14 amino acids. Germline V gene data show CDR1 as MDHEN and CDR2 as SYDVKM. Trimming took 5 bases from V and 6 from J, leaving 17 bases between them. The authors' processing: Counts of nucleated cells, estimated from reference gene primer amplification, were obtained. The assay was immunoSEQ multiplex PCR, and TCRdb's table has in-frame clones only and misses some. V, J and clone size reflect that table, while D and trimming were determined from the DNA. The sample holds about 100,000 clones; 85% are singletons and the top ten take under 15%. The TCR comes from a man aged 50 to 59 with active or convalescent COVID-19. The specimen was peripheral blood. This chain joins TRBV28 and TRBJ2-7, with a possible D match to TRBD2 (6 bases). CDR3 coding DNA: TGTGCCAGCAGTCCCGGGACTGCTTTAATCGAGCAGTACTTC. It is translated as CASSPGTALIEQYF.